This T cell receptor beta chain was identified during a study of identical twins. CDR1 is SGHTA and CDR2 is FQGNSA in the germline V gene. The ends were cut back, 0 bases at V and 0 bases at J, with 6 bases in the middle. The CDR3 sequence is 14 residues long. This clonotype has a handful of counts. TCRdb re-derived calls from the 5' RACE reads in MiXCR, one entry per CDR3 protein. The sample shows roughly 770,000 distinct CDR3 sequences, about 20% of them seen only once. The data also belong to a second study, concerning T cells expressing NK-cell markers. From that paper: The sorts in several experiments were restricted to alpha-beta TCR T cells by an anti-gamma-delta TCR antibody.

Sequencing was carried out using PBMCs. The chain combines TRBV7-2 with TRBJ2-7; D call uncertain. This clonotype originated in a woman aged 18-35 years in good health. The CDR3, as DNA: TGTGCCAGCAGCTTAGCACACCTCTCCTACGAGCAGTACTTC. Its protein product is CASSLAHLSYEQYF. Full variable domain (remainder filled in from reference TRBV7-2 and TRBJ2-7): GAGVSQSPSNKVTEKGKDVELRCDPISGHTALYWYRQSLGQGLEFLIYFQGNSAPDKSGLPSDRFSAERTGGSVSTLTIQRTQQEDSAVYLCASSLAHLSYEQYFGPGTRLTVT.